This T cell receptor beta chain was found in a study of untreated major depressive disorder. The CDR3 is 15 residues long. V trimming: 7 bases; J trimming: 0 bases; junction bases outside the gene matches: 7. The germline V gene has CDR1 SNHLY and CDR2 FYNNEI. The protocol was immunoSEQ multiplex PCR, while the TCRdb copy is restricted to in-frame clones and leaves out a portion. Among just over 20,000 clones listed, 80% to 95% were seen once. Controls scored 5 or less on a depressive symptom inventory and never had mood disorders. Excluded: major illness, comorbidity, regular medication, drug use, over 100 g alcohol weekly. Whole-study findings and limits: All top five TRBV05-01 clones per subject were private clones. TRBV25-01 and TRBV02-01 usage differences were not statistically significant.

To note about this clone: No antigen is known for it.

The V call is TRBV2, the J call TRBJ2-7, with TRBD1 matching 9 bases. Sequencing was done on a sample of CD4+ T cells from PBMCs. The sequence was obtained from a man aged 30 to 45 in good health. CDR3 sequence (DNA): TGTGCCAGCACCCGGGACAGGGACTTCTCCTACGAGCAGTACTTC. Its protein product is CASTRDRDFSYEQYF.